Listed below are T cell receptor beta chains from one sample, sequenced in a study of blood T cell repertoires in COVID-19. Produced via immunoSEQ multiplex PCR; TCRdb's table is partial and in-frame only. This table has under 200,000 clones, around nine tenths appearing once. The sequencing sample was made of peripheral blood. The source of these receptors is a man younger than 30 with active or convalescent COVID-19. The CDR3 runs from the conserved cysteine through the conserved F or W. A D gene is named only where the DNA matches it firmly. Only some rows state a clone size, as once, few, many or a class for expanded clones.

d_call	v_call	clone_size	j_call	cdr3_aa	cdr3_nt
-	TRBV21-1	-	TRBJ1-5	CASSNWDRLSPKQPQHF	TGTGCCAGCAGCAACTGGGACAGACTTTCTCCAAAACAGCCCCAGCATTTT
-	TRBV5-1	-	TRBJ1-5	CASSHDWDQPQHF	TGCGCCAGCAGCCACGACTGGGATCAGCCCCAGCATTTT
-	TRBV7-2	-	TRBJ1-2	CASSPRGYGYTF	TGTGCCAGCAGCCCCCGGGGGTATGGCTACACCTTC
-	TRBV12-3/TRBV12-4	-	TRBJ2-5	CASSSVQETQYF	TGTGCCAGCAGTTCTGTCCAAGAGACCCAGTACTTC
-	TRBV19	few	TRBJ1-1	CASGTRGGTEAFF	TGTGCCAGTGGTACCAGGGGAGGGACTGAAGCTTTCTTT
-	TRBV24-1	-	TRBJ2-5	CATSEPGTMETQYF	TGTGCCACCAGTGAACCCGGGACAATGGAGACCCAGTACTTC
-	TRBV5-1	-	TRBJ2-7	CASSWARGDRNEQYF	TGCGCCAGCAGCTGGGCCCGGGGAGATAGGAACGAGCAGTACTTC
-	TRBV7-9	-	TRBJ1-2	CASSSTLTDMGNYGYTF	TGTGCCAGCAGCTCGACCTTGACAGACATGGGAAACTATGGCTACACCTTC
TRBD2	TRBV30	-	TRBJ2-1	CAWSEGTSGYNEQFF	TGTGCCTGGAGCGAGGGGACTAGCGGTTACAATGAGCAGTTCTTC
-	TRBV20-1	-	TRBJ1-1	CSASAGRHTEAFF	TGCAGTGCTAGTGCGGGGAGGCACACTGAAGCTTTCTTT
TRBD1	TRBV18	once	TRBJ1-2	CASSPPAGTVESYGYTF	TGTGCCAGCTCCCCCCCCGCAGGGACAGTAGAAAGCTATGGCTACACCTTC
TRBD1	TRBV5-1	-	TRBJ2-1	CASSPTGGSYNEQFF	TGCGCCAGCAGCCCGACAGGGGGGTCCTACAATGAGCAGTTCTTC
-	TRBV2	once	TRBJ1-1	CASKTQANTEAFF	TGTGCCAGCAAGACACAGGCAAACACTGAAGCTTTCTTT
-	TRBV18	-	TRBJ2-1	CASSPQGSTSYNEQFF	TGTGCCAGCTCACCACAGGGGTCGACGTCCTACAATGAGCAGTTCTTC
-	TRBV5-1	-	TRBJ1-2	CASSPSTAVAGYTF	TGCGCCAGCAGCCCCTCAACCGCGGTGGCTGGCTACACCTTC
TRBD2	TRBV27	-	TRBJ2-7	CASSFLAGGLYEQYF	TGTGCCAGCAGTTTCCTAGCGGGAGGGCTCTACGAGCAGTACTTC
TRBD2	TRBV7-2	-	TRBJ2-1	CASSFRLAGGQFF	TGTGCCAGCAGCTTCCGGCTAGCGGGGGGTCAGTTCTTC
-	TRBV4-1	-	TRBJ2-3	CASSQAISTDTQYF	TGCGCCAGCAGCCAAGCTATTAGCACAGATACGCAGTATTTT
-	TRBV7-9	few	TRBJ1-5	CASSSTVGTPNQPQHF	TGTGCCAGCAGCTCTACGGTAGGGACACCAAATCAGCCCCAGCATTTT
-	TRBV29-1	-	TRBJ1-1	CSAGVQNTEAFF	TGCAGCGCCGGGGTGCAGAACACTGAAGCTTTCTTT
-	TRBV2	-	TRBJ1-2	CASSVLGQANYGYTF	TGTGCCAGCAGTGTTCTGGGACAAGCTAACTATGGCTACACCTTC
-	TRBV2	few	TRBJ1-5	CASSGAYSNQPQHF	TGTGCCAGCAGTGGAGCTTATAGCAATCAGCCCCAGCATTTT
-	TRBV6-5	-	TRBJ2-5	CASGSTLQETQYF	TGTGCCAGCGGCTCAACACTACAAGAGACCCAGTACTTC
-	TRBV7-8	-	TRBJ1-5	CASSLFRGRATPNQPQHF	TGTGCCAGCAGCTTATTTAGGGGCAGGGCCACCCCCAATCAGCCCCAGCATTTT
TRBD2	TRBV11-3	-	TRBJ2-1	CASSPGVGGGPYNEQFF	TGTGCCAGCAGCCCAGGCGTGGGGGGAGGGCCCTACAATGAGCAGTTCTTC
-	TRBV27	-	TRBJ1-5	CASSFAGDSNQPQHF	TGTGCCAGCAGTTTTGCCGGAGATAGCAATCAGCCCCAGCATTTT
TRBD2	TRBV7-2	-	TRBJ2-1	CASSFPSGRYNEQFF	TGTGCCAGCAGCTTTCCTAGCGGGAGGTACAATGAGCAGTTCTTC
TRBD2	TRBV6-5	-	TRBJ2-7	CASSYPGTSGMEQYF	TGTGCCAGCAGTTACCCCGGGACTAGCGGGATGGAGCAGTACTTC
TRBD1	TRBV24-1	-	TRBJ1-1	CATSELRGGLNTEAFF	TGTGCCACCAGTGAATTGAGAGGGGGCCTGAACACTGAAGCTTTCTTT
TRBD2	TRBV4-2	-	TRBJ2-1	CASSLTIVPGLAGGPGDEQFF	TGTGCCAGCAGCCTGACGATAGTCCCGGGACTAGCGGGAGGGCCAGGCGATGAGCAGTTCTTC
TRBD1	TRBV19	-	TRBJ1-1	CASSARDSTVKGAFF	TGTGCCAGTAGTGCCCGGGACAGCACCGTCAAAGGGGCTTTCTTT
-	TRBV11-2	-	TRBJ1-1	CASSSPPGQLNTEAFF	TGTGCCAGCAGCTCACCACCGGGACAATTGAACACTGAAGCTTTCTTT
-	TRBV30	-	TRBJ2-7	CAWGLGYEQYF	TGTGCCTGGGGCCTCGGCTACGAGCAGTACTTC
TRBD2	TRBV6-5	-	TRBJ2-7	CASSFLSGRSSYEQYF	TGTGCCAGCAGTTTCCTTAGCGGGCGTAGCTCCTACGAGCAGTACTTC
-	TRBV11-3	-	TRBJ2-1	CASRGRGDEQFF	TGTGCCAGCAGGGGCAGGGGAGATGAGCAGTTCTTC
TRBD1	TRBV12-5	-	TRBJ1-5	CASGLYTGTVGQPQHF	TGTGCTAGTGGTTTGTACACCGGGACAGTCGGTCAGCCCCAGCATTTT
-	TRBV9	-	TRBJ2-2	CASSPGQSSSPGELFF	TGTGCCAGCAGCCCAGGACAGTCAAGTTCTCCCGGGGAGCTGTTTTTT
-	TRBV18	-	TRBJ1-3	CASSQQPKSSGNTIYF	TGTGCCAGCTCACAACAGCCGAAGAGCTCTGGAAACACCATATATTTT
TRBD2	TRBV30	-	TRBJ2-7	CAWSAGTIYEQYF	TGTGCCTGGAGTGCCGGGACTATCTACGAGCAGTACTTC
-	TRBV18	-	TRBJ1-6	CASSPLTGYNSPLHF	TGTGCCAGCTCACCACTGACAGGCTATAATTCACCCCTCCACTTT
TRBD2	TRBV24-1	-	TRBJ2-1	CATSDSPPGLAGENEQFF	TGTGCCACCAGTGATTCCCCCCCGGGACTAGCGGGAGAGAATGAGCAGTTCTTC
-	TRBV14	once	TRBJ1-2	CASSQSQWYGYTF	TGTGCCAGCAGCCAGTCCCAGTGGTATGGCTACACCTTC
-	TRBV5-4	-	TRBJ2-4	CASSWRLAKNIQYF	TGTGCCAGCAGCTGGAGACTAGCCAAAAACATTCAGTACTTC
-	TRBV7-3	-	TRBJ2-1	CASSFNPGDNEQFF	TGTGCCAGCAGCTTTAATCCAGGCGACAATGAGCAGTTCTTC
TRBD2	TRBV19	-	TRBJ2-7	CASSIIPGTSGRVEQYF	TGTGCCAGTAGTATAATACCCGGGACTAGCGGGAGAGTCGAGCAGTACTTC
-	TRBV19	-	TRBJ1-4	CASSIGEKLFF	TGTGCCAGTAGTATCGGTGAAAAACTGTTTTTT
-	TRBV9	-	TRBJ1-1	CASNFTEAFF	TGTGCCAGCAACTTCACTGAAGCTTTCTTT
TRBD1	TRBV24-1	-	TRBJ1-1	CATSDPGQGNTEAFF	TGTGCCACCAGTGATCCGGGACAGGGAAACACTGAAGCTTTCTTT
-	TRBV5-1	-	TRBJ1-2	CASFESGPEGYTF	TGCGCCAGCTTTGAGTCGGGTCCGGAGGGCTACACCTTC
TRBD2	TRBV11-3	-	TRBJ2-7	CASSLGTSLYEQYF	TGTGCCAGCAGCCTCGGGACTAGCCTCTACGAGCAGTACTTC
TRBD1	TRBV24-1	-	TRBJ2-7	CATSDFKTGTGTYEQYF	TGTGCCACCAGTGATTTCAAAACCGGGACAGGGACCTACGAGCAGTACTTC
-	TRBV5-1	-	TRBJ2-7	CASSLVPPRGTLRYEQYF	TGCGCCAGCAGCTTGGTACCGCCTCGAGGAACTCTTCGGTACGAGCAGTACTTC
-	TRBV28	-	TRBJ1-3	CASSFPGERGNTIYF	TGTGCCAGCAGTTTCCCGGGAGAAAGAGGAAACACCATATATTTT
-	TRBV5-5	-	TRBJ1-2	CASSQGQNYGYTF	TGTGCCAGCAGCCAAGGACAGAACTATGGCTACACCTTC
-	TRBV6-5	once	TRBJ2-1	CAGARRLANEQFF	TGTGCCGGCGCCCGACGGTTAGCGAACGAGCAGTTCTTC
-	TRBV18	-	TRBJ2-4	CASSPPLGSWDIQYF	TGTGCCAGCTCACCGCCTCTGGGCAGCTGGGACATTCAGTACTTC
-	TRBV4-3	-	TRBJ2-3	CASSQDGASTDTQYF	TGCGCCAGCAGCCAAGATGGGGCTAGCACAGATACGCAGTATTTT
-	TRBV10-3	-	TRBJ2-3	CAIRPGLPDTQYF	TGTGCCATCCGCCCAGGTTTACCAGATACGCAGTATTTT
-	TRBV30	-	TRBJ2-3	CAWAQSTDTQYF	TGTGCCTGGGCCCAGAGCACAGATACGCAGTATTTT
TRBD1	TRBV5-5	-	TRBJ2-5	CASSPGDRGWTETQYF	TGTGCCAGCAGCCCGGGGGACAGGGGATGGACAGAGACCCAGTACTTC